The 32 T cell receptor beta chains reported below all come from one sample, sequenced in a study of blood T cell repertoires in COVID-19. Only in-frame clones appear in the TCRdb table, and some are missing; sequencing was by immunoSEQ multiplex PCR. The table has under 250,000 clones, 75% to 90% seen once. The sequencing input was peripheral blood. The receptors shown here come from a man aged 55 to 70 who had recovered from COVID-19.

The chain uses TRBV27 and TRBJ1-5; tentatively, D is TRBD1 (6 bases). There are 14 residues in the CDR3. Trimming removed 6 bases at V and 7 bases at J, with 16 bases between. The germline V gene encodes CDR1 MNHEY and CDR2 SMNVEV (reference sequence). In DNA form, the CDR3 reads TGTGCCAGCAGCTTCACAGGGAAGGACCAGCCCCAGCATTTT. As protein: CASSFTGKDQPQHF.

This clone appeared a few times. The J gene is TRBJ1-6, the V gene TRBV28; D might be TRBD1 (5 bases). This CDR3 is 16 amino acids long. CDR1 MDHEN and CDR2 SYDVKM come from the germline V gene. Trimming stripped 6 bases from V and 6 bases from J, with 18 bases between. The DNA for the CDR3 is TGTGCCAGCAGCCGCCTTAGGGGTATGGGTAATTCACCCCTCCACTTT. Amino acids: CASSRLRGMGNSPLHF.

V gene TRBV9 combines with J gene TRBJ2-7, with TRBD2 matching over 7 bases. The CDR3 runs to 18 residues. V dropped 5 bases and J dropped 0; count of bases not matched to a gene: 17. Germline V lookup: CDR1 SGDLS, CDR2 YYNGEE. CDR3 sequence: CASSSPWGEGPSSYEQYF. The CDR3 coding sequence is TGTGCCAGCAGTTCACCTTGGGGGGAGGGGCCGAGCTCCTACGAGCAGTACTTC.

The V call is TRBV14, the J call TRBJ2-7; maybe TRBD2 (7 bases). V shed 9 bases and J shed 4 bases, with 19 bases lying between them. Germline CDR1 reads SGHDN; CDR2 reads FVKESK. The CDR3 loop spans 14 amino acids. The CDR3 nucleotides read TGTGCCAGTTTCAGGGGAGGGAAGATGTACGAGCAGTACTTC. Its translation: CASFRGGKMYEQYF.

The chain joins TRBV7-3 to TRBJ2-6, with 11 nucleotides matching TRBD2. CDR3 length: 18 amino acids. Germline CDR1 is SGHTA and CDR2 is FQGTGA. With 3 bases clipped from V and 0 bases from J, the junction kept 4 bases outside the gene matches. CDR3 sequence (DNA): TGTGCCAGCAGCTTTGGGACTAGCGGCCCCTCTGGGGCCAACGTCCTGACTTTC. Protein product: CASSFGTSGPSGANVLTF.

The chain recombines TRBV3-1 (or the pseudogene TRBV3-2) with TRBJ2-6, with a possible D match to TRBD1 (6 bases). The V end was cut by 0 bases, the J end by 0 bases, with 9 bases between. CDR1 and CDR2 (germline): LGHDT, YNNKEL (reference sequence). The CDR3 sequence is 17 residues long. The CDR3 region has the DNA TGTGCCAGCAGCCAAGATCCGGGACACTCTGGGGCCAACGTCCTGACTTTC. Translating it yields CASSQDPGHSGANVLTF.

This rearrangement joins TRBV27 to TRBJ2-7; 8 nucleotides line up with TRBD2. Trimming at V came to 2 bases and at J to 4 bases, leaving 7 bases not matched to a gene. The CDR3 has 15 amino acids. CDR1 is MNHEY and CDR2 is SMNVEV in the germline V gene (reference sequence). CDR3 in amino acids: CASSLRRGVEYEQYF. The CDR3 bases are TGTGCCAGCAGTTTAAGGCGGGGGGTAGAATACGAGCAGTACTTC.

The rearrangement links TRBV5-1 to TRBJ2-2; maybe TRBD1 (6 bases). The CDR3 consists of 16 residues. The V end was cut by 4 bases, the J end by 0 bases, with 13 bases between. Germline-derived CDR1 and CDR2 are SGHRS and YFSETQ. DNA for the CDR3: TGCGCCAGCAGCCAGCAGGGGCTAGCGAACACCGGGGAGCTGTTTTTT. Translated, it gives CASSQQGLANTGELFF.

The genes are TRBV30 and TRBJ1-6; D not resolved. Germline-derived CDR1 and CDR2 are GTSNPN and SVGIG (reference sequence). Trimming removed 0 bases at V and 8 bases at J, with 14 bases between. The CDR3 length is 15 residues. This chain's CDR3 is CAWSVSWIQDSPLHF. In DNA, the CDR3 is TGTGCCTGGAGTGTAAGCTGGATTCAGGATTCACCCCTCCACTTT.

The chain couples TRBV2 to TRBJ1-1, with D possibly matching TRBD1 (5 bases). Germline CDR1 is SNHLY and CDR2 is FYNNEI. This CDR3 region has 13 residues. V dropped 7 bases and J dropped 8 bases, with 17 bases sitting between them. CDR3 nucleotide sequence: TGTGCCAGCATCTGGCGCCCCCGGGGGGAAGCTTTCTTT. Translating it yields CASIWRPRGEAFF.

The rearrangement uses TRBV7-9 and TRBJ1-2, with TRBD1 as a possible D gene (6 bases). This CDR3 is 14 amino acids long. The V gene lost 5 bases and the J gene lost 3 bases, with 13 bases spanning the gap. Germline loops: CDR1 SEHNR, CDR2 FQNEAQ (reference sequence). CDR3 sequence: CASSPTYRDYGYTF. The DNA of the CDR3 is TGTGCCAGCAGCCCCACCTACAGGGACTATGGCTACACCTTC. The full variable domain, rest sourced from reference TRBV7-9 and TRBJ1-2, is DTGVSQNPRHKITKRGQNVTFRCDPISEHNRLYWYRQTLGQGPEFLTYFQNEAQLEKSRLLSDRFSAERPKGSFSTLEIQRTEQGDSAMYLCASSPTYRDYGYTFGSGTRLTVV.

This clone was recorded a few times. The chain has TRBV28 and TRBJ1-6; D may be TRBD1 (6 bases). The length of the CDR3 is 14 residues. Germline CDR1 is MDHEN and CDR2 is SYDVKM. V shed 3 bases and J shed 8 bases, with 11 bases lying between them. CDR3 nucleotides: TGTGCCAGCAGTTTTGGGACATATTATTCACCCCTCCACTTT. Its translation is CASSFGTYYSPLHF.

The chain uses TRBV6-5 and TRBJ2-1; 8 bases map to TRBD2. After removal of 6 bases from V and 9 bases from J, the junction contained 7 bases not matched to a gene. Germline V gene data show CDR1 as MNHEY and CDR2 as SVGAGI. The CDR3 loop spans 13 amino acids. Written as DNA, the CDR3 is TGTGCCAGCAGCTCAAGGACTAGCAGTGAGCAGTTCTTC. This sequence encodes CASSSRTSSEQFF.

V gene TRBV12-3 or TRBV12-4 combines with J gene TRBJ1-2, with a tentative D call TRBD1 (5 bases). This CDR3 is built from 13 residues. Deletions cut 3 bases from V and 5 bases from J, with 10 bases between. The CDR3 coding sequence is TGTGCCAGCAGTTTTAGGGGTTCTTATGGCTACACCTTC. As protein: CASSFRGSYGYTF.

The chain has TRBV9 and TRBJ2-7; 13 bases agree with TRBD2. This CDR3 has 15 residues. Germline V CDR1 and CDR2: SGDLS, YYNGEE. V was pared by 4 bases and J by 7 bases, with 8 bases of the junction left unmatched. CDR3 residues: CASSLTGLAGEEQYF. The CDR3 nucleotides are TGTGCCAGCAGCCTAACAGGACTAGCGGGGGAAGAGCAGTACTTC. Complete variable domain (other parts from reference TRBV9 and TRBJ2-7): DSGVTQTPKHLITATGQRVTLRCSPRSGDLSVYWYQQSLDQGLQFLIQYYNGEERAKGNILERFSAQQFPDLHSELNLSSLELGDSALYFCASSLTGLAGEEQYFGPGTRLTVT.

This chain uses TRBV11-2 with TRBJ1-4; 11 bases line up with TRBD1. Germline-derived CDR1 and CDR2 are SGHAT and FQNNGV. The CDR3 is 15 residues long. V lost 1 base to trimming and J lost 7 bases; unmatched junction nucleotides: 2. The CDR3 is CASSLGTGGSEKLFF. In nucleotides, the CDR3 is TGTGCCAGCAGCTTAGGGACAGGGGGCAGTGAAAAACTGTTTTTT.

In DNA, the CDR3 is TGTGCCAGCAGCGGGGGGAGTATGGATTCACCCCTCCACTTT. Its protein product is CASSGGSMDSPLHF. J is TRBJ1-6 and V is TRBV5-6; D may be TRBD1 (5 bases). CDR3 length equals 14 residues. Germline V CDR1 and CDR2: SGHDT, YYEEEE. Trimming shortened V by 4 bases and J by 8 bases, and 13 bases separated the two germline ends.

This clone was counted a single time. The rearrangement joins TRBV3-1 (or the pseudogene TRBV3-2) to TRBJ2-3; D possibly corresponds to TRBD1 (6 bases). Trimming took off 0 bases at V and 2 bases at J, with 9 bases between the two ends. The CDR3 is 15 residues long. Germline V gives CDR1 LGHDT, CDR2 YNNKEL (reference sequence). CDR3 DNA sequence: TGTGCCAGCAGCCAAGATGGACAGTCCACAGATACGCAGTATTTT. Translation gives CASSQDGQSTDTQYF.

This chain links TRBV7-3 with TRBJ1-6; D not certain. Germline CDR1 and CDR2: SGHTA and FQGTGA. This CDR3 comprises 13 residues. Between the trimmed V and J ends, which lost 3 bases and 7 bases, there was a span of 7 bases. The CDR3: CASSFQQNSPLHF. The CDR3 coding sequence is TGTGCCAGCAGCTTTCAACAGAATTCACCCCTCCACTTT.

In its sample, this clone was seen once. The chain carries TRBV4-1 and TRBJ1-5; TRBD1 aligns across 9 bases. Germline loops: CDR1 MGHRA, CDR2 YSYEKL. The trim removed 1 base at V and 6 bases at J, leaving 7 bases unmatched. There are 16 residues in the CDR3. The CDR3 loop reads CASSQASTGGFQPQHF. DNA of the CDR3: TGCGCCAGCAGCCAAGCGTCCACAGGGGGCTTTCAGCCCCAGCATTTT.

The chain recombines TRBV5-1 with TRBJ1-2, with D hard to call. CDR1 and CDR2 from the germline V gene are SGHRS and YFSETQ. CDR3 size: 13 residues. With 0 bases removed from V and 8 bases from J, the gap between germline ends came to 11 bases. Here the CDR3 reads CASSLGGNEGYTF. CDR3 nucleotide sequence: TGCGCCAGCAGCTTGGGAGGCAACGAGGGCTACACCTTC.

The CDR3 bases are TGTGCCAGTAGGGGGACCGGGACAGGGGACTCCTATGGCTACACCTTC. This gives the protein CASRGTGTGDSYGYTF. V is TRBV19 and J is TRBJ1-2, with 10 bases identical to TRBD1. V shed 6 bases and J 4 bases; nucleotides not matched to a gene: 11. The CDR3 consists of 16 residues. Germline V gene lookup returns CDR1 LNHDA and CDR2 SQIVND (reference sequence).

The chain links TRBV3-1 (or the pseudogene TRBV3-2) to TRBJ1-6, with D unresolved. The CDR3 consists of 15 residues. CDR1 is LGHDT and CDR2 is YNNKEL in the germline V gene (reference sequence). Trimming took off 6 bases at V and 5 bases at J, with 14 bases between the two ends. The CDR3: CASRPDSIDNSPLHF. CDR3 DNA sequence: TGTGCCAGCAGGCCCGATTCTATCGATAATTCACCCCTCCACTTT.

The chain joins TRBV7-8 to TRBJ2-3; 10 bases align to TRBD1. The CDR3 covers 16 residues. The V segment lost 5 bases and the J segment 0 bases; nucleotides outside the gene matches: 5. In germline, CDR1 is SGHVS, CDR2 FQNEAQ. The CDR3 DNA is TGTGCCAGCAGCGCGACAGGGGGCAGTAGCACAGATACGCAGTATTTT. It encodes CASSATGGSSTDTQYF.

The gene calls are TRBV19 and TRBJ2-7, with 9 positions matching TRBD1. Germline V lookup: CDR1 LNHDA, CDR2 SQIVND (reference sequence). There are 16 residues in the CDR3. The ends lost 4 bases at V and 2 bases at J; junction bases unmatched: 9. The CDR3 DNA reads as TGTGCCAGTAGTAACCCCCCGGGGACAGGGACCTACGAGCAGTACTTC. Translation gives CASSNPPGTGTYEQYF.

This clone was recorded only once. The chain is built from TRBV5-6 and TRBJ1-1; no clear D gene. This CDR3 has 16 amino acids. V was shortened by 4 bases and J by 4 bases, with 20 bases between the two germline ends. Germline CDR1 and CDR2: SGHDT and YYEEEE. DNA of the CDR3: TGTGCCAGCAGCCAGACTACCGACATACAACTCACTGAAGCTTTCTTT. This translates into CASSQTTDIQLTEAFF.

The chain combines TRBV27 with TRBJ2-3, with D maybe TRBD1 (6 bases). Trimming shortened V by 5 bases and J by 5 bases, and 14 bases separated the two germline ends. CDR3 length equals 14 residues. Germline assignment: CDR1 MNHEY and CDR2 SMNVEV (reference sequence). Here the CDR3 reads CASSRGGRGDTQYF. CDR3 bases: TGTGCCAGCAGTCGCGGCGGCAGGGGAGATACGCAGTATTTT.

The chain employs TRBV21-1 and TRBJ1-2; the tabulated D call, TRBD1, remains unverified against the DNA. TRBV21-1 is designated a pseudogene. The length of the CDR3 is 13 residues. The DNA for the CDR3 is TGTGCCAGCAGCAAGGTCGTAGGGGCTGGCTACACCTTC. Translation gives CASSKVVGAGYTF.

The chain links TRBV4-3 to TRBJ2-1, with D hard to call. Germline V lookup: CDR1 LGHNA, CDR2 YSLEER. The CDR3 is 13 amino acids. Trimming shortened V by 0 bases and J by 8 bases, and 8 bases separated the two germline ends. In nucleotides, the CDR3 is TGCGCCAGCAGCCAAGATCTGTCTGATGAGCAGTTCTTC. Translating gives CASSQDLSDEQFF.

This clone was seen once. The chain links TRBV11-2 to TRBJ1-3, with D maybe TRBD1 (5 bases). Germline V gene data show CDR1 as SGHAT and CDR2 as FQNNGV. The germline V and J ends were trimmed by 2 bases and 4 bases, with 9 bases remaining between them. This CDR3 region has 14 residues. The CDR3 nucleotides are TGTGCCAGCAGCTTATTAGGGGCCGGAAACACCATATATTTT. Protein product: CASSLLGAGNTIYF.

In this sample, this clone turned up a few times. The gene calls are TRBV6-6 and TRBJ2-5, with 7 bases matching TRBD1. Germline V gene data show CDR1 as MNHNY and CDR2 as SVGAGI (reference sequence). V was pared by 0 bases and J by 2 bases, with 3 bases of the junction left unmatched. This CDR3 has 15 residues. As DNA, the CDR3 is TGTGCCAGCAGTTACTCATCAGGGGGTCAAGAGACCCAGTACTTC. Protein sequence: CASSYSSGGQETQYF.

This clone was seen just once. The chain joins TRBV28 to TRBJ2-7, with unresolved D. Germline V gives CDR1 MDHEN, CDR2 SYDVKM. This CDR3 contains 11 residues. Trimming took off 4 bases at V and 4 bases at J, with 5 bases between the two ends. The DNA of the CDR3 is TGTGCCAGCAGTTCTCGGTACGAGCAGTACTTC. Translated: CASSSRYEQYF.